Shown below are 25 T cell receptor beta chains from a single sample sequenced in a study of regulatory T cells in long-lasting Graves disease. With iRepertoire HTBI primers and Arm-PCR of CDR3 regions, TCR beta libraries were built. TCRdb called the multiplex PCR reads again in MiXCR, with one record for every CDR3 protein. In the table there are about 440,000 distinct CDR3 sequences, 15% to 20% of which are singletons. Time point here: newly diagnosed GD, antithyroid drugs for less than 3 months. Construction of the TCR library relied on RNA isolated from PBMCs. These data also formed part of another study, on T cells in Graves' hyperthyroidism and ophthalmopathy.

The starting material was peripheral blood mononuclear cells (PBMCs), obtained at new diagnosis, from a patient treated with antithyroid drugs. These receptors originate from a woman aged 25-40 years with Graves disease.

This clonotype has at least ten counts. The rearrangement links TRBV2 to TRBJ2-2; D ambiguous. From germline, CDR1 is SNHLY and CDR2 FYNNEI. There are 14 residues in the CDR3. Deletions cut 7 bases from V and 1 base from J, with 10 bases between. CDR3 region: CASKKLQNTGELFF. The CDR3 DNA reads TGTGCCAGCAAAAAGCTACAGAACACCGGGGAGCTGTTTTTT.

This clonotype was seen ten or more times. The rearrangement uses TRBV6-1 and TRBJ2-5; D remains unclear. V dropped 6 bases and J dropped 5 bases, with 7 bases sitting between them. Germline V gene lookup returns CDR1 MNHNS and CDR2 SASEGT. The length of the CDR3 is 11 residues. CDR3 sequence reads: CASSTRETQYF. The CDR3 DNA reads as TGTGCCAGCAGCACACGGGAGACCCAGTACTTC.

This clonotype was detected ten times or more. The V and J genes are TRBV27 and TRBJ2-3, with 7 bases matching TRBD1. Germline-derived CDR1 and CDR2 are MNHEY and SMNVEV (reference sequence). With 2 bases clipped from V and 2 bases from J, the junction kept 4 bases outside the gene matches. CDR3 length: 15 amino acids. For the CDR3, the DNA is TGTGCCAGCAGTTTAGGGACAGTTACCACAGATACGCAGTATTTT. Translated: CASSLGTVTTDTQYF.

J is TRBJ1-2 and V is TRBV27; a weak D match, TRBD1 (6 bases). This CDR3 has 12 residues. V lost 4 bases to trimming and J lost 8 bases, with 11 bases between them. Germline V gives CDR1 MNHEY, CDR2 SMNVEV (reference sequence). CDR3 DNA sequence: TGTGCCAGCAGTTCGGGGGCGGAAGGCTACACCTTC. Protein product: CASSSGAEGYTF.

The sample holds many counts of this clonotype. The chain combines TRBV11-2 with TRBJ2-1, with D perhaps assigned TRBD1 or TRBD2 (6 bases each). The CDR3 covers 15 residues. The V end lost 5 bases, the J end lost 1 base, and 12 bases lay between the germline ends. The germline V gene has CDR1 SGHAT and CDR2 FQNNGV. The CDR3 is CASSPTGGSYNEQFF. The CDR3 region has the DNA TGTGCCAGCAGCCCGACAGGAGGGTCCTACAATGAGCAGTTCTTC.

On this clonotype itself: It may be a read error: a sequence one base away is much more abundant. The CDR3 protein is CAGSLGVVFSTNYGYTF. Here the CDR3 DNA reads TGTGCCGGCAGCTTAGGGGTGGTTTTCTCAACGAACTATGGCTACACCTTC. The chain links TRBV7-2 to TRBJ1-2; maybe TRBD1 (5 bases). The germline V gene has CDR1 SGHTA and CDR2 FQGNSA. The CDR3 is made up of 17 amino acids.

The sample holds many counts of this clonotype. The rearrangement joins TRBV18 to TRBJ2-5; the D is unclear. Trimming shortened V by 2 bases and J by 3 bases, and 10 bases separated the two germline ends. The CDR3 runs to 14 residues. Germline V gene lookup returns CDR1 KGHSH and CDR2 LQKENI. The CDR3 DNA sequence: TGTGCCAGCTCACCAGTCCGGTCTGAAGAGACCCAGTACTTC. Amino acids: CASSPVRSEETQYF.

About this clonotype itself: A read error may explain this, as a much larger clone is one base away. The CDR3 loop reads CASSPRQGAIEGANVLTF. The CDR3 DNA sequence: TGTGCCAGCAGCCCGAGACAGGGGGCGATCGAAGGGGCCAACGTCCTGACTTTC. The chain has TRBV5-5 and TRBJ2-6; 10 nucleotides match TRBD1. The V gene's germline CDR1 is SGHKS and CDR2 YYEKEE (reference sequence). The CDR3 spans 18 residues. Trimming removed 4 bases from V and 4 bases from J; junction bases left unmatched: 11.

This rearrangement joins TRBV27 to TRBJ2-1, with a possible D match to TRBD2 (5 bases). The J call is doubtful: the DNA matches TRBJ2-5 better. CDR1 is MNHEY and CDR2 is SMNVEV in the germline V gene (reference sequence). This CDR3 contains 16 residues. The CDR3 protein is CASSPFEGVLGETQYF. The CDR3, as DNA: TGTGCCAGCAGTCCCTTTGAGGGAGTTTTAGGGGAGACCCAGTACTTC.

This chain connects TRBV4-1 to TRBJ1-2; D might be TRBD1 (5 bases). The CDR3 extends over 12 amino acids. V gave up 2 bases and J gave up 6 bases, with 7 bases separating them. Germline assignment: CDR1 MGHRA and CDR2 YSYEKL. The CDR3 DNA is TGCGCCAGCAGCCAACTGGGGGATGGCTACACCTTC. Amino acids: CASSQLGDGYTF.

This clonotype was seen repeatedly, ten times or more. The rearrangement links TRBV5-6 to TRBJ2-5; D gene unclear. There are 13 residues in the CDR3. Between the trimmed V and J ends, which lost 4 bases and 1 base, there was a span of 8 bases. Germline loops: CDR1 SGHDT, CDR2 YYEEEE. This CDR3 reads CASSPPSQETQYF. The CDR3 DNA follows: TGTGCCAGCAGCCCACCCTCCCAAGAGACCCAGTACTTC.

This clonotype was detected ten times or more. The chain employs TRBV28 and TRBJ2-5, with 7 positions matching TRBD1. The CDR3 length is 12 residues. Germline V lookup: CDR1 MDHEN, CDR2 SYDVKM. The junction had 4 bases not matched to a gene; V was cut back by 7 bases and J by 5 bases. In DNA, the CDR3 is TGTGCCAGCAATGGCAGGGGGGAGACCCAGTACTTC. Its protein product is CASNGRGETQYF.

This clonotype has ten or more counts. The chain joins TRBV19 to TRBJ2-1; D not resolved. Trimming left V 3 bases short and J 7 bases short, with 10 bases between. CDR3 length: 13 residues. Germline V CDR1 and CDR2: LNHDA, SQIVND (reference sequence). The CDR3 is CASSIGGANEQFF. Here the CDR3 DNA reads TGTGCCAGTAGTATCGGTGGCGCTAATGAGCAGTTCTTC.

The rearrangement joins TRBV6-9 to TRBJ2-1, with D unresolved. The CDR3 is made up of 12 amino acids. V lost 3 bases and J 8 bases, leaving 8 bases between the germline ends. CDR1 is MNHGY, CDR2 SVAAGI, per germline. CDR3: CASSYEVDEQFF. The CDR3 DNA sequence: TGTGCCAGCAGTTACGAAGTGGATGAGCAGTTCTTC.

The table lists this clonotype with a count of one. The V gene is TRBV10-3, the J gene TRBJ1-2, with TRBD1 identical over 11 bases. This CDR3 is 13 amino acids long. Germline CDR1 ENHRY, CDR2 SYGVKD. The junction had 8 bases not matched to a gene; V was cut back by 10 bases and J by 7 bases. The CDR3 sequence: CATPRDRGFGYTF. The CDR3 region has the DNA TGTGCCACTCCCCGGGACAGGGGGTTTGGCTACACCTTC.

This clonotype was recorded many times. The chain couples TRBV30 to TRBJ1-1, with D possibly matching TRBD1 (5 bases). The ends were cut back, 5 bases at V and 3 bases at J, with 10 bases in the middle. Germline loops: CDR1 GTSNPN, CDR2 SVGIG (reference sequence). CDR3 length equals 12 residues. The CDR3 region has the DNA TGTGCCTGGTGCCCAGGGTACACTGAAGCTTTCTTT. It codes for CAWCPGYTEAFF.

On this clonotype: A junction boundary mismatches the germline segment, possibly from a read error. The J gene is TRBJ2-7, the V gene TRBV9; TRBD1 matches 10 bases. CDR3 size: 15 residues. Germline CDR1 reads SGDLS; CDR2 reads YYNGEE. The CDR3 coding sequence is TGTGCCAGCAGCCCGGAGGGACAGGGGAACTACAAGCAGTACTTC. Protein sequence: CASSPEGQGNYKQYF.

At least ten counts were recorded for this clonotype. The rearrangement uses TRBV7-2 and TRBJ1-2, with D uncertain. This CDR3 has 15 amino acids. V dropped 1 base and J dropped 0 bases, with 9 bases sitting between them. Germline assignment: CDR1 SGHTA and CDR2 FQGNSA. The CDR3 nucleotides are TGTGCCAGCAGCTTAGATCCCGATGCTAACTATGGCTACACCTTC. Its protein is CASSLDPDANYGYTF.

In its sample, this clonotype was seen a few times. CDR3 coding DNA: TGTGCCAGTAATGGAGAGGGGATCTCCTACAATGAGCAGTTCTTC. Protein: CASNGEGISYNEQFF. This chain joins TRBV19 and TRBJ2-1; D assignment may be TRBD1 or TRBD2 (5 bases each). This CDR3 has 15 amino acids. The ends were cut back, 7 bases at V and 0 bases at J, with 13 bases in the middle. Per germline, CDR1 LNHDA and CDR2 SQIVND (reference sequence).

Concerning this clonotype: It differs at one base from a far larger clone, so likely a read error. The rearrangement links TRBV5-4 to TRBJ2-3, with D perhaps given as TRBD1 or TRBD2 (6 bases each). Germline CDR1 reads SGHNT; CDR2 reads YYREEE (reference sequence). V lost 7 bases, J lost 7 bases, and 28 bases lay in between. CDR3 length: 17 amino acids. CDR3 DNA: TGTGCCAGCTCACCGCCTGGGGGGCGAGGGTCCCGAAATACGCAGTATTTT. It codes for CASSPPGGRGSRNTQYF.

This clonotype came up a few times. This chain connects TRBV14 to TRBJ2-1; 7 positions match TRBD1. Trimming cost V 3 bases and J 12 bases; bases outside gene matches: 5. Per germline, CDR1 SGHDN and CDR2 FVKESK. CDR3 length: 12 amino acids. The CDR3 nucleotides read TGTGCCAGCAGCCAGACTCGGACAGGGCAGTTCTTC. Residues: CASSQTRTGQFF.

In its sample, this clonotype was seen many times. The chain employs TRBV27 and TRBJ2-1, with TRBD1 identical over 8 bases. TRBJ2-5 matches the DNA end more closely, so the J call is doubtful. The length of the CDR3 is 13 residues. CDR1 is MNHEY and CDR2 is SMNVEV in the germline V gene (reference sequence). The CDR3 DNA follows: TGTGCCAGCAGACAGGGGGAACTGGGGACCCAGTACTTC. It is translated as CASRQGELGTQYF.

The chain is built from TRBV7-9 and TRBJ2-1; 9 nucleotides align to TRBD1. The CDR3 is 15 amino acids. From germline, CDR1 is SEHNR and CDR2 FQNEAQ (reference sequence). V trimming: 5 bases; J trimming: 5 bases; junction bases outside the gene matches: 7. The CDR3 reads CASSHRDRDNNEQFF. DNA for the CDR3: TGTGCCAGCAGCCACCGGGACAGGGACAACAATGAGCAGTTCTTC.

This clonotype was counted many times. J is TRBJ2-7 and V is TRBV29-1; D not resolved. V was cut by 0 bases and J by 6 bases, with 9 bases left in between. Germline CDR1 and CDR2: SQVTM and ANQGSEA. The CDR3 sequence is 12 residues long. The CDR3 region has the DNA TGCAGCGTTGAAGATAACGGCTTCGAGCAGTACTTC. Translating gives CSVEDNGFEQYF.

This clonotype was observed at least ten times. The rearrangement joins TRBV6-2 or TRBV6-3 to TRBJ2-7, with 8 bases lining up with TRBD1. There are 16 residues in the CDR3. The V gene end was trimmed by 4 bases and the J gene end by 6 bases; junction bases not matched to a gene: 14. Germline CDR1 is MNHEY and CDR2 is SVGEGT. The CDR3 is CASSLVGQGLWGEQYF. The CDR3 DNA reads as TGTGCCAGCAGTTTGGTCGGACAGGGCCTCTGGGGCGAGCAGTACTTC.